This TCR beta chain is drawn from a study of T cells expressing NK-cell markers. Study in general: The study drew TCR beta repertoires from sorted CD3+CD56+NKG2C+, CD3+CD56+NKG2C- and CD3+CD56-NKG2C+ T cells. Eight donors were sequenced, of whom seven were HCMV-seropositive, while the remaining one was HCMV-seronegative.

Notes on the study in general: The CD3+CD56-NKG2C+ fraction was also led by these clonotypes in a handful of donors. Among CD8+ T cells from over 5 donors, dominant NKG2C+ clonotypes accounted for roughly 1.0-7.0%.

Each CDR3 protein gets one entry in TCRdb, which reprocessed the 5' RACE reads and gives no DNA. Its clone listing holds almost 450,000 distinct CDR3 sequences. The length of the CDR3 is 16 residues. Germline values: CDR1 LGHNA, CDR2 YSLEER. As for this clonotype: What it recognizes is unknown.

The sequenced sample consisted of blood T cells: a sorted CD56 or NKG2C T cell subset, CD4+ or CD8+ T cells, or bulk PBMC T cells (not recorded which). The clonotype originates from a woman between 18 and 70 years old in good health. The chain carries TRBV4-3 and TRBJ1-1; the D gene TCRdb calls, TRBD1, cannot be checked with no DNA. CDR3 sequence: CASSQVQGAGNTEAFF.